This entry features one T cell receptor (beta chain) sequence. Its antigen is still unknown. The data were obtained in a study of post-analysis software for immune sequencing data. Overall study: Patients with relapsing-remitting, secondary progressive and progressive-relapsing multiple sclerosis courses were all represented. General study points: TRBV5-6, TRBV5-1 and TRBV20-1 belonged to a set of about five TRBV segments that were more frequent in patients than controls.

Looked up from germline, CDR1 is SGHNT and CDR2 is YYREEE (reference sequence). There are 14 residues in the CDR3. V was clipped by 3 bases and J by 3 bases, with 12 bases between them. Unique molecular identifiers were carried by the TCR beta cDNA libraries. T cells numbering about 0.9 to 10 million yielded cDNA molecules that totaled roughly 0.5 million. TCRdb re-derived calls from the PCR reads in MiXCR, one entry per CDR3 protein. The table lists hundreds of thousands of distinct CDR3 sequences, roughly 27% of them singletons, with around 0.6% in the top ten. What was sequenced was blood. This clonotype originated in a girl between 10 and 17 years old with multiple sclerosis. This chain joins TRBV5-4 and TRBJ2-5; D is possibly TRBD2 (6 bases). The CDR3 sequence is CASSWEAAEETQYF. CDR3 sequence (DNA): TGTGCCAGCAGCTGGGAGGCAGCCGAAGAGACCCAGTACTTC. Variable domain in full (rest from reference TRBV5-4 and TRBJ2-5): ETGVTQSPTHLIKTRGQQVTLRCSSQSGHNTVSWYQQALGQGPQFIFQYYREEENGRGNFPPRFSGLQFPNYSSELNVNALELDDSALYLCASSWEAAEETQYFGPGTRLLVL.